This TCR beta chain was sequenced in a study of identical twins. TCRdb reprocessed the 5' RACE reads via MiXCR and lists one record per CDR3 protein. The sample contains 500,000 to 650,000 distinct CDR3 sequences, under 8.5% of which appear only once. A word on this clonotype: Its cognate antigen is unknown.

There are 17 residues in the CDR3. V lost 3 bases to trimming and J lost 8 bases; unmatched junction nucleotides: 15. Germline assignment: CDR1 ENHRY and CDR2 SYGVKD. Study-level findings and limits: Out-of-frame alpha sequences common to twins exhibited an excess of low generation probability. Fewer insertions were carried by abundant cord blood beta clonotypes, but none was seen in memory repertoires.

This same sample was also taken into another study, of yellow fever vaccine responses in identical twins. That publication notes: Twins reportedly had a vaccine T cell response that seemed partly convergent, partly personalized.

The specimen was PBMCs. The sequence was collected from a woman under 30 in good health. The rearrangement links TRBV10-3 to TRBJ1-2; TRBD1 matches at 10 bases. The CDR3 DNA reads TGTGCCATCAGTGATAACAAACCGGGACAGGGGTTCTACGGCTACACCTTC. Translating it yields CAISDNKPGQGFYGYTF.